This T cell receptor (beta chain) originates from a study of blood T cell repertoires in COVID-19. Study-wide background: Specimens from acute and convalescent COVID-19 originated in the United States, Italy and Spain.

Using immunoSEQ multiplex PCR, the repertoire was profiled, and TCRdb retains in-frame clones only, with some absent. The sample shows around 120,000 clones, about 85% of them seen only once. CDR1 and CDR2 from the germline V gene are MDHEN and SYDVKM. CDR3 size: 16 residues. Trimming cost V 2 bases and J 8 bases; bases outside gene matches: 10. In this sample, this clone turned up a few times. Sequenced material: peripheral blood. The rearrangement links TRBV28 to TRBJ2-1, with TRBD2 identical over 9 bases. This TCR was recovered from a man older than 75 with acute or convalescent COVID-19. The CDR3, as DNA: TGTGCCAGCAGTTTAAGGATGCGGGGGGGCCGGGATGAGCAGTTCTTC. Its protein product is CASSLRMRGGRDEQFF.